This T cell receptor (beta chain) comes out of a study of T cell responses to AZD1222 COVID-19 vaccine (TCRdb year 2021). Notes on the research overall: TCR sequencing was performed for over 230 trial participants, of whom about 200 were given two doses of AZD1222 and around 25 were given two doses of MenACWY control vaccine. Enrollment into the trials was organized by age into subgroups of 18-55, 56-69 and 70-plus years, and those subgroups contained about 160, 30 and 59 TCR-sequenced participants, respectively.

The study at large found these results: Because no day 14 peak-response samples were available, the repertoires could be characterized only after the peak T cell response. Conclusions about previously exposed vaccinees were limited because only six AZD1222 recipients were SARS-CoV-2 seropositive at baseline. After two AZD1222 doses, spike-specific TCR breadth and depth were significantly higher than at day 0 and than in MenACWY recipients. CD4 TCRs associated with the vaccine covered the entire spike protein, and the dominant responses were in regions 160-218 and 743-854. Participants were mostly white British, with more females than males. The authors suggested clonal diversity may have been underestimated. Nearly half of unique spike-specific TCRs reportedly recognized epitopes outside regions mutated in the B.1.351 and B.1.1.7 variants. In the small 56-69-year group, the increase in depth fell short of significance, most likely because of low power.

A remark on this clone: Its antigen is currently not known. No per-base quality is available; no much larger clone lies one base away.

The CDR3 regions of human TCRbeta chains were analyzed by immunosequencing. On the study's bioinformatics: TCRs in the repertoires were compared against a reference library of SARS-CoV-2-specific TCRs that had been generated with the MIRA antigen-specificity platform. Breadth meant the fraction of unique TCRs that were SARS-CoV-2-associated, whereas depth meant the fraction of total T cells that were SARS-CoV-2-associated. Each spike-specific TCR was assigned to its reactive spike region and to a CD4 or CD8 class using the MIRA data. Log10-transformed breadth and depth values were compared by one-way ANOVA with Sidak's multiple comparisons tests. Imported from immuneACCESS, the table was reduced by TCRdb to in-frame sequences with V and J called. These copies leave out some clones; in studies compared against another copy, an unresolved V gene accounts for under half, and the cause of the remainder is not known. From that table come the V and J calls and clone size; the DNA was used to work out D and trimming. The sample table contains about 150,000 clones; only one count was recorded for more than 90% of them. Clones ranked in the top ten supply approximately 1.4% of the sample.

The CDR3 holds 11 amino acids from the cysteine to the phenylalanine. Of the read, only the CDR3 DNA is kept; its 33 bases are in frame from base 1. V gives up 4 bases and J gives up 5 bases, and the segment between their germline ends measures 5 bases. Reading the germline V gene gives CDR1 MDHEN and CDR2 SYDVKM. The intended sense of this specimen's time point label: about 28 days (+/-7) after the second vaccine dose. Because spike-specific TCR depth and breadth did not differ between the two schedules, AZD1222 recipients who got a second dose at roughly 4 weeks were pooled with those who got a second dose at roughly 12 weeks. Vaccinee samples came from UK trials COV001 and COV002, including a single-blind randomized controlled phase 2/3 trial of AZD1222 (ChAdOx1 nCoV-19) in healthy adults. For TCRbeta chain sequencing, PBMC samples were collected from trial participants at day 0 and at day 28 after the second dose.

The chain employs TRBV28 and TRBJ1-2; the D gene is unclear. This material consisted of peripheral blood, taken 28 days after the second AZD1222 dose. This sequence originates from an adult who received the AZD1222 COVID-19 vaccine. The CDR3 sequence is CASSYNYGYTF. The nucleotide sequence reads TGTGCCAGCAGTTACAATTATGGCTACACCTTC.